By frequency in the sample, the clone carrying this TCR beta chain is medium-sized. The antigen is unknown. This beta chain turned up in a library designed for alpha chains; as an off-target read, its abundance says little. One entry per CDR3 protein results from TCRdb running MiXCR on the 5' RACE reads. Here the sample spans about 9,800 distinct CDR3 sequences, about 53% being singletons. Germline V CDR1 and CDR2: MNHNS, SASEGT. Trimming took 8 bases from V and 5 from J, leaving 12 bases between them. There are 12 residues in the CDR3. These data come from a study of spatial heterogeneity in lung cancer. Study-wide background: Across tumor regions, counts of TCR transcripts showed a strong correlation with a T cell module score derived from matched bulk RNA-seq. Raw reads showed each unique TCR and UMI combination turning up more than ten times on average. Study observations and caveats: Higher tumor mutation counts went along with higher counts of expanded intratumoral alpha and beta TCRs. Ubiquitous and regional expanded TCR counts mirrored ubiquitous and regional nonsynonymous mutation counts, respectively.

Time point denoted: sample taken at primary tumor resection. Whole RNA obtained from tumor, nontumor lung or frozen PBMC underwent sequencing without sorting. This sequence joins TRBV6-1 and TRBJ1-1; possible D gene TRBD1, 5 bases. The clonotype was recovered from a female donor with early-stage non-small cell lung cancer. The sample was lung tumor tissue, taken at surgery. The CDR3 DNA reads TGTGCCAGCGGCCGGGGGAGGACTGAAGCTTTCTTT. It specifies CASGRGRTEAFF.